What follows describes a single TCR beta chain. This clonotype has just a few counts. There is no known antigen for this receptor. One base away there is no much larger clone; base qualities are not given. The data are from a study of T cell repertoires in cytomegalovirus infection (dated by TCRdb to about 2019). Background on the whole study: The peptide stimulations were aimed at well-studied HLA-B-restricted epitopes as well as recently identified HLA-C-restricted CMV epitopes, whose presentation resists viral immunomodulation. Donor HLA type was relevant to the analysis, because carriage of CMV infection together with the matching HLA type was indicated by public TCR beta signatures.

Sequenced using an Illumina HiSeq 1500. TCRdb reprocessing: public reads trimmed at Q25 with fastp, clones called with MiXCR, in-frame beta chains kept. Rows are unified per CDR3 protein, each entry keeping the most common DNA and genes. In this sample the table shows more than 110,000 distinct CDR3 sequences, more than 30% of which occur a single time. Roughly 50% of the sample rests with the top ten. Broader findings and caveats from the paper: The ex vivo response was dominated by HLA-C-restricted CMV-specific TCR beta clonotypes, and the single most frequent clonotype in two of eight donors was supplied by these HLA-C-restricted clonotypes. Cumulative frequency of public TCR beta family members discriminated carriers of CMV infection plus the relevant HLA type in this cohort and an independent roughly 320-donor cohort.

The trim is 5 bases for V and 9 bases for J, with a gap of 14 bases between the germline ends. From cysteine to phenylalanine, the CDR3 is 13 amino acids long. The retained sequence is limited to the CDR3, 39 bases, with the frame set at the first base. The sample's treatment or condition label is to be understood as: in vitro stimulation with specific CMV peptide epitopes to enrich CMV-specific T cells. The source of this sequence is a human donor in good health (CMV status not recorded). Some clones in this sample may be carry-over from other donors' samples. Recombination joined TRBV12-3 or TRBV12-4 with TRBJ1-5; the D gene identity is not certain. The sample was CD8+ T cells from cultured PBMCs, taken from culture after CMV antigen stimulation. The DNA reads as follows: TGTGCCAGCAGTACCAGAAGTTGGGGGCCCCAGCATTTT. This sequence encodes CASSTRSWGPQHF.